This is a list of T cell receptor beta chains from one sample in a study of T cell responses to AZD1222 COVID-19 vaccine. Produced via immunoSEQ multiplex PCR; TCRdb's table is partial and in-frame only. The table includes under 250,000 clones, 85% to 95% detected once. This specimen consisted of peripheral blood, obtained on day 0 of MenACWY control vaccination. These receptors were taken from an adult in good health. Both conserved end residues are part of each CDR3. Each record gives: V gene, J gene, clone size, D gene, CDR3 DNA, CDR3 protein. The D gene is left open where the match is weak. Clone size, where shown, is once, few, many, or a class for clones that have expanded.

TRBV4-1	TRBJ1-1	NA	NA	TGCGCCAGCAGCAATATGTCCGGGACGTCGGGAGCTTTCTTT	CASSNMSGTSGAFF
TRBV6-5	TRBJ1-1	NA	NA	TGTGCCAGCAGAGAGGGAAGGGCGGTGGGAGCTTTCTTT	CASREGRAVGAFF
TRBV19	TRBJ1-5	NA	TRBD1	TGTGCCAGTAGTATAACGACAGGGAGTCAGCCCCAGCATTTT	CASSITTGSQPQHF
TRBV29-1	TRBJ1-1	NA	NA	TGCAGCGTTAGGACAATGAACACTGAAGCTTTCTTT	CSVRTMNTEAFF
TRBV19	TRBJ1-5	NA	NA	TGTGCCAGTAGTACCTACCACGGGACTACTAGCAATCAGCCCCAGCATTTT	CASSTYHGTTSNQPQHF
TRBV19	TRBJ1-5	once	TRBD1	TGTGCCAGTAGAGGACAGGGGAATCAGCCCCAGCATTTT	CASRGQGNQPQHF
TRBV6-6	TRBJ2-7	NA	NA	TGTGCCAGCAGTTACTCGGGGCCCTACGAGCAGTACTTC	CASSYSGPYEQYF
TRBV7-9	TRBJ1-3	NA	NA	TGTGCCAGCAGGACCGAATCCTCTGGAAACACCATATATTTT	CASRTESSGNTIYF
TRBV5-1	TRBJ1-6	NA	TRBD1	TGCGCCAGCAGCTTGGAGGCAGGGGGTAATTCACCCCTCCACTTT	CASSLEAGGNSPLHF
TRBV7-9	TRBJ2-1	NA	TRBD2	TGTGCCAGCAGCGAGCTAGCGGGGGCTTACAATGAGCAGTTCTTC	CASSELAGAYNEQFF
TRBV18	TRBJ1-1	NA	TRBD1	TGTGCCAGCTCACAAACGGCAGGGGGCGAGACTGAAGCTTTCTTT	CASSQTAGGETEAFF
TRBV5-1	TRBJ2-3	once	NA	TGCGCCAGCAGCTTGGGGCCTGTAGATACGCAGTATTTT	CASSLGPVDTQYF
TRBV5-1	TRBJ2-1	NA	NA	TGCGCCAGCAGCTTGGAATTAGGGATTGAGCAGTTCTTC	CASSLELGIEQFF
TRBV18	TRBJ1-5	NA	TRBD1	TGTGCCAGCTCACCTTCCGAGACAGGGAATCAGCCCCAGCATTTT	CASSPSETGNQPQHF
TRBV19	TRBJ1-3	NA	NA	TGTGCCAGTAGACCAGGCCGCTCCGTAAACACCATATATTTT	CASRPGRSVNTIYF
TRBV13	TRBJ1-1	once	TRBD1	TGTGCCAGCAGCCCCAGGGCCCGACAGGGGGCTACTGCGCAGGCTTTCTTT	CASSPRARQGATAQAFF
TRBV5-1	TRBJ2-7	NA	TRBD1	TGCGCCAGCAGCTTGGCGGGACAGGGAACGATGGCCGAGCAGTACTTC	CASSLAGQGTMAEQYF
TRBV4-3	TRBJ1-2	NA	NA	TGCGCCAGCAGCCAAGATCTCGGCCGAACTAACTATGGCTACACCTTC	CASSQDLGRTNYGYTF
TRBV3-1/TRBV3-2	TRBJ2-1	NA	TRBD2	TGTGCCAGCAGCCCGACGTTGGCTAGCGGGGGGACCTACTCCTACAATGAGCAGTTCTTC	CASSPTLASGGTYSYNEQFF
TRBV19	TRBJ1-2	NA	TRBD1	TGTGCCAGTAGTATACCCCGACAGGGAAACGGCTACACCTTC	CASSIPRQGNGYTF
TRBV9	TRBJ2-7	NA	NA	TGTGCCAGCAGCGTCGGCCCTAGCTCCTACGAGCAGTACTTC	CASSVGPSSYEQYF
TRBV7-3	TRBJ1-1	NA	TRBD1	TGTGCCAGCAGCCCACAACCAGGGGGGACTGAAGCTTTCTTT	CASSPQPGGTEAFF
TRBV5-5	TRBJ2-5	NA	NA	TGTGCCAGCATCCTCCTCGGGGGAACCCAAGAGACCCAGTACTTC	CASILLGGTQETQYF
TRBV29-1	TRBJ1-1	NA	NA	TGCAGCGTTGAAACAGTACCCACTGAAGCTTTCTTT	CSVETVPTEAFF
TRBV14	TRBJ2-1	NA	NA	TGTGCCAGCAGCCAAGATCTCGGAATGATCGACAATGAGCAGTTCTTC	CASSQDLGMIDNEQFF
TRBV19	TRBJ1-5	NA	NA	TGTGCCAGTAGAAAACAGGGAGATGGCAATCAGCCCCAGCATTTT	CASRKQGDGNQPQHF
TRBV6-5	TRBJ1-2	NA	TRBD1	TGTGCCAGCAGTTTCCAAATGACAGGGGGCTATGGCTACACCTTC	CASSFQMTGGYGYTF
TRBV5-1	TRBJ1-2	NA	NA	TGCGCCAGCAGCTTGGTCCAGGGCTATGGCTACACCTTC	CASSLVQGYGYTF
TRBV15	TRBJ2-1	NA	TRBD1	TGTGCCACCAGCCACAGGGGCCCCCGACTGGGCAATGAGCAGTTCTTC	CATSHRGPRLGNEQFF
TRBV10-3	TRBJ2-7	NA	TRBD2	TGTGCCATCAGTGGAATCCACACTAGCGGGGTCTCCTACGAGCAGTACTTC	CAISGIHTSGVSYEQYF
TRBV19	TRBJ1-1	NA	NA	TGTGCCAGTAGTATAGATCGGGGGGGCAAGAACACTGAAGCTTTCTTT	CASSIDRGGKNTEAFF
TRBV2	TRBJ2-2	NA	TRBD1	TGTGCCAGCATTCTCGACAGGGGCATGGGGACCGGGGAGCTGTTTTTT	CASILDRGMGTGELFF
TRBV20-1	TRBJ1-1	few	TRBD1	TGCAGTGCCCGGACAGGGTACGAAGCTTTCTTT	CSARTGYEAFF
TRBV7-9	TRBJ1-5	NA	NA	TGTGCCAGCAGCTTAGGAGGAGCCCTAGCCCAGCCCCAGCATTTT	CASSLGGALAQPQHF
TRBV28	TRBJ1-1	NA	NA	TGTGCCAGCAGTGCGACTACCTTTAGAGGGGATGGAGGTGAAGCTTTCTTT	CASSATTFRGDGGEAFF
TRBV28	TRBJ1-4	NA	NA	TGTGCCAGCAGTCCGGGGTCCCTTGGGGAAAAACTGTTTTTT	CASSPGSLGEKLFF
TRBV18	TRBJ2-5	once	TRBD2	TGTGCCAGCTCACCCCGGACTAGCGGCCAAGAGACCCAGTACTTC	CASSPRTSGQETQYF
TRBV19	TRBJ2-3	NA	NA	TGTGCCAGTAGTAGCTCCCTCGGCGGTCGGGGTACGCAGTATTTT	CASSSSLGGRGTQYF
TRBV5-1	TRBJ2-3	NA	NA	TGCGCCAGCAGCTTGGGGGGTGATAGCACAGATACGCAGTATTTT	CASSLGGDSTDTQYF
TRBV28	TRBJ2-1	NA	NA	TGTGCCAGCAGTTCCCAGGGGGGGGGCAGGGCCTACAATGAGCAGTTCTTC	CASSSQGGGRAYNEQFF
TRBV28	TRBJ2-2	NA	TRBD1	TGTGCCAGCAGTTCTGGACAGGGCGTCGGGGAGCTGTTTTTT	CASSSGQGVGELFF
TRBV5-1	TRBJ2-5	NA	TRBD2	TGCGCCAGCAGCTTGGGACTAGCGGGGGGCGCGAGCCAAGAGACCCAGTACTTC	CASSLGLAGGASQETQYF